A single sample is the source of the 30 T cell receptor beta chains below, sequenced in a study of shared clonotypes between healthy human individuals. The table came from immunoSEQ multiplex PCR; TCRdb's copy has only in-frame clones and leaves some out. Of about 2 million clones listed, roughly 94% were seen once; the top ten hold around 1.1%. Terminally differentiated effector memory CD45RA+ cells were excluded from the naive CD8 cells, which were CD45RO-negative and positively selected for CCR7. Sequencing was done on a sample of naive CD8+ T cells sorted from blood. The receptors stem from a man younger than 35 in good health.

This rearrangement joins TRBV2 to TRBJ1-5, with 8 bases identical to TRBD1. Germline loops: CDR1 SNHLY, CDR2 FYNNEI. V gave up 6 bases and J gave up 4 bases; unmatched junction bases: 11. This CDR3 is built from 16 residues. The CDR3 region is CASRAKGQGGNQPQHF. The CDR3 nucleotides read TGTGCCAGCAGAGCCAAAGGACAGGGAGGGAATCAGCCCCAGCATTTT. Full variable domain (outside the CDR3, taken from reference TRBV2 and TRBJ1-5): EPEVTQTPSHQVTQMGQEVILRCVPISNHLYFYWYRQILGQKVEFLVSFYNNEISEKSEIFDDQFSVERPDGSNFTLKIRSTKLEDSAMYFCASRAKGQGGNQPQHFGDGTRLSIL.

The gene calls are TRBV27 and TRBJ2-2; 13 bases fit TRBD2. This CDR3 has 14 residues. V lost 3 bases and J lost 11; bases outside the gene matches: 3. CDR1 MNHEY and CDR2 SMNVEV come from the germline V gene (reference sequence). CDR3 DNA sequence: TGTGCCAGCAGTTTCGGACTAGCGGGGGACGAGCTGTTTTTT. Translating it yields CASSFGLAGDELFF.

This chain connects TRBV4-1 to TRBJ2-1; no clear D gene. The V and J ends lost 0 bases and 7 bases respectively, with 4 bases between them. Germline CDR1 MGHRA, CDR2 YSYEKL. This CDR3 is built from 12 residues. The CDR3 DNA reads as TGCGCCAGCAGCCAAGAGTTTAATGAGCAGTTCTTC. Protein product: CASSQEFNEQFF.

A remark on this clone: In the same sample, other DNA sequences code for this CDR3. The chain recombines TRBV27 with TRBJ2-7; the D call may be TRBD1 or TRBD2 (6 bases each). V was cut by 0 bases and J by 3 bases, with 9 bases left in between. Per the germline V gene, CDR1 is MNHEY and CDR2 is SMNVEV (reference sequence). CDR3 size: 14 residues. This CDR3 is CASSLSGGFYEQYF. CDR3 DNA: TGTGCCAGCAGTTTATCAGGGGGGTTCTACGAGCAGTACTTC.

V gene TRBV5-6 combines with J gene TRBJ2-5; D unresolved. The V end was cut by 7 bases, the J end by 0 bases, with 13 bases between. CDR1 is SGHDT and CDR2 is YYEEEE in the germline V gene. The CDR3 consists of 14 residues. The CDR3, as DNA: TGTGCCAGCCGATACAAGAGGTACCAAGAGACCCAGTACTTC. Amino acids: CASRYKRYQETQYF.

The gene calls are TRBV5-1 and TRBJ2-5, with a possible D match to TRBD1 (5 bases). There are 13 residues in the CDR3. V lost 4 bases and J 5 bases, leaving 12 bases between the germline ends. Per germline, CDR1 SGHRS and CDR2 YFSETQ. CDR3 DNA: TGCGCCAGCAGCGTCCTACCAGGGGAGACCCAGTACTTC. This codes for CASSVLPGETQYF.

V usage is TRBV5-1 and J usage is TRBJ2-5; D is ambiguous. This CDR3 comprises 16 residues. Trimming removed 4 bases at V and 1 base at J, with 17 bases between. Germline V lookup: CDR1 SGHRS, CDR2 YFSETQ. CDR3 region: CASSGIQSHLQETQYF. The DNA of the CDR3 is TGCGCCAGCAGCGGGATACAGAGCCACCTCCAAGAGACCCAGTACTTC.

The chain uses TRBV28 and TRBJ1-2, with D possibly TRBD1 on 5 matching bases. This CDR3 is 14 amino acids long. V gave up 4 bases and J gave up 6 bases, with 15 bases separating them. Germline V gives CDR1 MDHEN, CDR2 SYDVKM. CDR3 in amino acids: CASSSGTDKNGYTF. CDR3 nucleotides: TGTGCCAGCAGTTCCGGGACCGACAAGAATGGCTACACCTTC.

The chain uses TRBV6-5 and TRBJ2-2; D gene ambiguous. CDR1 and CDR2 from the germline V gene are MNHEY and SVGAGI. CDR3 length: 11 amino acids. The germline V and J ends were trimmed by 7 bases and 6 bases, with 6 bases remaining between them. The CDR3 nucleotides read TGTGCCAGCACCACCTCCGGGGAGCTGTTTTTT. Its translation is CASTTSGELFF.

The J gene is TRBJ1-2, the V gene TRBV5-4, with D possibly matching TRBD1 (5 bases). Trimming took off 2 bases at V and 5 bases at J, with 13 bases between the two ends. Per germline, CDR1 SGHNT and CDR2 YYREEE (reference sequence). The CDR3 consists of 14 residues. CDR3 sequence: CASSLPSGTYGYTF. The CDR3 region has the DNA TGTGCCAGCAGCTTACCTTCGGGGACGTATGGCTACACCTTC.

This clone came up once. This same CDR3 is encoded by further DNA sequences in the sample. The chain recombines TRBV9 with TRBJ2-7; 7 nucleotides agree with TRBD1. The CDR3 is 13 amino acids. CDR1 and CDR2 from the germline V gene are SGDLS and YYNGEE. V lost 4 bases and J lost 3; bases outside the gene matches: 4. The DNA for the CDR3 is TGTGCCAGCAGCCCTGGACAGGACTACGAGCAGTACTTC. This codes for CASSPGQDYEQYF. Variable domain in full (rest from reference TRBV9 and TRBJ2-7): DSGVTQTPKHLITATGQRVTLRCSPRSGDLSVYWYQQSLDQGLQFLIQYYNGEERAKGNILERFSAQQFPDLHSELNLSSLELGDSALYFCASSPGQDYEQYFGPGTRLTVT.

The genes are TRBV19 and TRBJ1-4, with D tentatively TRBD1 (5 bases). V lost 3 bases and J lost 8, with 10 bases in between. The length of the CDR3 is 13 residues. Germline assignment: CDR1 LNHDA and CDR2 SQIVND (reference sequence). CDR3 protein: CASSIAWGEKLFF. The CDR3 DNA follows: TGTGCCAGTAGTATTGCATGGGGCGAAAAACTGTTTTTT.

This clone was observed a single time. A clone one base away is much larger, so this may be a read error. This chain links TRBV5-6 with TRBJ2-5, with TRBD2 identical over 7 bases. CDR3 length equals 13 residues. With V trimmed by 3 bases and J by 2 bases, 1 base remained unmatched. Germline loops: CDR1 SGHDT, CDR2 YYEEEE. The DNA for the CDR3 is TGTGCCAGCAGCTCGGGACTACAAGAGACCCAGTACTTC. Amino acid sequence: CASSSGLQETQYF.

As for this clone: This may arise from a read error, as a much more abundant clone is one base away. Other nucleotide sequences from this sample produce the same CDR3. CDR3 protein: CASSQSNTEAFF. In DNA form, the CDR3 reads TGTGCCAGCAGCCAATCGAACACTGAAGCTTTCTTT. The chain has TRBV7-9 and TRBJ1-1; D call uncertain. The CDR3 length is 12 residues. Germline V CDR1 and CDR2: SEHNR, FQNEAQ (reference sequence). The V and J ends lost 5 bases and 1 base respectively, with 5 bases between them.

J is TRBJ2-3 and V is TRBV4-3; D perhaps matches TRBD2 (5 bases). With 0 bases removed from V and 2 bases from J, the gap between germline ends came to 9 bases. CDR3 size: 15 residues. Per germline, CDR1 LGHNA and CDR2 YSLEER. The CDR3 coding sequence is TGCGCCAGCAGCCAAGATGCTAGCTTCACAGATACGCAGTATTTT. Amino acid sequence: CASSQDASFTDTQYF.

The gene calls are TRBV4-1 and TRBJ2-1; D gene ambiguous. The V gene's germline CDR1 is MGHRA and CDR2 YSYEKL. The CDR3 is 13 residues long. V lost 4 bases to trimming and J lost 10 bases, with 14 bases between them. This chain's CDR3 is CASSPRLSQEQFF. CDR3 sequence (DNA): TGCGCCAGCAGCCCCCGTTTAAGTCAGGAGCAGTTCTTC.

The chain recombines TRBV30 with TRBJ2-3; possibly TRBD2 for D (5 bases). Trimming stripped 3 bases from V and 2 bases from J, with 12 bases between. This CDR3 has 14 amino acids. Looked up from germline, CDR1 is GTSNPN and CDR2 is SVGIG (reference sequence). CDR3 sequence (DNA): TGTGCCTGGAGCCTCCGGGATCACACAGATACGCAGTATTTT. It codes for CAWSLRDHTDTQYF.

The chain employs TRBV10-3 and TRBJ2-2, with D possibly matching TRBD2 (6 bases). The V end was cut by 3 bases, the J end by 3 bases, with 14 bases between. The CDR3 consists of 16 residues. Germline CDR1 ENHRY, CDR2 SYGVKD. CDR3 in DNA: TGTGCCATCAGTGAAATAACGCGGGAAGACACCGGGGAGCTGTTTTTT. The encoded protein is CAISEITREDTGELFF.

This chain links TRBV4-3 with TRBJ2-3, with TRBD1 identical over 9 bases. This CDR3 contains 16 residues. Germline CDR1 is LGHNA and CDR2 is YSLEER. Trimming cost V 3 bases and J 4 bases; bases outside gene matches: 8. CDR3 nucleotides: TGCGCCAGCAGCCAGGGCACGGGACAGGGCCCAGATACGCAGTATTTT. As protein: CASSQGTGQGPDTQYF.

The chain uses TRBV4-3 and TRBJ2-3; D not resolved. The CDR3 is made up of 14 amino acids. From germline, CDR1 is LGHNA and CDR2 YSLEER. Trimming pared 3 bases from V and 1 base from J, leaving 8 bases between. CDR3 DNA sequence: TGCGCCAGCAGCCATTTAGAGGGCACAGATACGCAGTATTTT. Protein sequence: CASSHLEGTDTQYF.

The rearrangement joins TRBV13 to TRBJ2-3; 9 nucleotides agree with TRBD1. V was pared by 5 bases and J by 6 bases, with 9 bases of the junction left unmatched. The germline V gene has CDR1 PRHDT and CDR2 FYEKMQ (reference sequence). The CDR3 has 15 amino acids. The CDR3 is CASSPGQGVSDTQYF. The CDR3 DNA sequence: TGTGCCAGCAGCCCGGGACAGGGTGTTTCCGATACGCAGTATTTT. Full variable domain (remainder filled in from reference TRBV13 and TRBJ2-3): AAGVIQSPRHLIKEKRETATLKCYPIPRHDTVYWYQQGPGQDPQFLISFYEKMQSDKGSIPDRFSAQQFSDYHSELNMSSLELGDSALYFCASSPGQGVSDTQYFGPGTRLTVL.

This rearrangement joins TRBV11-3 to TRBJ2-6; 8 positions match TRBD1. After removal of 3 bases from V and 1 base from J, the junction contained 8 bases not matched to a gene. CDR1 SGHNT and CDR2 YENEEA come from the germline V gene. The CDR3 is made up of 18 amino acids. The CDR3 DNA reads TGTGCCAGCAGCTTCTGGGACAGGATTCTTTCTGGGGCCAACGTCCTGACTTTC. Protein sequence: CASSFWDRILSGANVLTF.

This sequence joins TRBV7-9 and TRBJ2-3, with 7 bases matching TRBD1. The germline V gene encodes CDR1 SEHNR and CDR2 FQNEAQ (reference sequence). The CDR3 covers 16 residues. V lost 5 bases to trimming and J lost 4 bases; unmatched junction nucleotides: 12. The CDR3 DNA reads TGTGCCAGCAGCAGACTTCCGGGACAGATACCAGATACGCAGTATTTT. Amino acid sequence: CASSRLPGQIPDTQYF.

This clone was recorded only once. The CDR3 DNA reads as TGTGCCAGCAGCGTATTTGATGTAGCGGGAAGCACAGATACGCAGTATTTT. Protein: CASSVFDVAGSTDTQYF. The chain combines TRBV9 with TRBJ2-3, with 8 bases that match TRBD2. Germline CDR1 reads SGDLS; CDR2 reads YYNGEE. The CDR3 runs 17 residues. Trimming removed 1 base from V and 0 bases from J; junction bases left unmatched: 7.

The chain recombines TRBV4-1 with TRBJ1-2; 8 nucleotides align to TRBD1. This CDR3 has 14 amino acids. Germline CDR1 and CDR2: MGHRA and YSYEKL. V gave up 4 bases and J gave up 6 bases; unmatched junction bases: 7. This chain's CDR3 is CASSRLGTGDGYTF. In DNA, the CDR3 is TGCGCCAGCAGCCGACTAGGGACAGGAGATGGCTACACCTTC.

The V and J genes are TRBV7-9 and TRBJ2-7; D gene ambiguous. CDR3 length equals 11 residues. The germline V and J ends were trimmed by 3 bases and 4 bases, with 4 bases remaining between them. CDR1 SEHNR and CDR2 FQNEAQ come from the germline V gene (reference sequence). CDR3: CASSFRYEQYF. CDR3 nucleotide sequence: TGTGCCAGCAGCTTTCGTTACGAGCAGTACTTC.

This clone was observed a single time. V and J are TRBV15 and TRBJ2-5; D uncertain. In germline, CDR1 is LNHNV, CDR2 YYDKDF (reference sequence). V gave up 1 base and J gave up 5 bases, with 11 bases separating them. The CDR3 contains 14 residues. The CDR3 coding sequence is TGTGCCACCAGCAGAGGAAACAGTTGGGAGACCCAGTACTTC. This codes for CATSRGNSWETQYF. The complete variable domain, with remaining parts taken from reference TRBV15 and TRBJ2-5, reads DAMVIQNPRYQVTQFGKPVTLSCSQTLNHNVMYWYQQKSSQAPKLLFHYYDKDFNNEADTPDNFQSRRPNTSFCFLDIRSPGLGDTAMYLCATSRGNSWETQYFGPGTRLLVL.

The chain has TRBV6-6 and TRBJ2-7; TRBD2 aligns across 9 bases. The V segment lost 4 bases and the J segment 3 bases; nucleotides outside the gene matches: 4. The length of the CDR3 is 14 residues. CDR1 and CDR2 from the germline V gene are MNHNY and SVGAGI (reference sequence). The CDR3 reads CASSFASGNYEQYF. The DNA of the CDR3 is TGTGCCAGCAGTTTTGCTAGCGGGAACTACGAGCAGTACTTC.

A word on this clone: Other DNA sequences of this sample code for an identical CDR3. The gene calls are TRBV9 and TRBJ2-7; a weak D match, TRBD1 (5 bases). The germline V gene encodes CDR1 SGDLS and CDR2 YYNGEE. The CDR3 spans 13 residues. The V end lost 2 bases, the J end lost 2 bases, and 8 bases lay between the germline ends. CDR3 amino acids: CASSVGAPYEQYF. Here the CDR3 DNA reads TGTGCCAGCAGCGTTGGGGCTCCCTACGAGCAGTACTTC.

In regard to this clone: Other nucleotide sequences from this sample produce the same CDR3. The chain recombines TRBV5-1 with TRBJ2-7, with 8 bases identical to TRBD2. This CDR3 spans 14 amino acids. The ends lost 1 base at V and 0 bases at J; junction bases unmatched: 0. The V gene's germline CDR1 is SGHRS and CDR2 YFSETQ. In DNA form, the CDR3 reads TGCGCCAGCAGCTTGAGCGGGAGCTCCTACGAGCAGTACTTC. Encoded protein: CASSLSGSSYEQYF.